What follows are 14 T cell receptor beta chains derived from one specimen sequenced in a study of cytomegalovirus exposure and HLA in healthy donors. It was with 60 Vbeta and 13 Jbeta primers that the PCR ran. The data were produced by immunoSEQ multiplex PCR, yet TCRdb's version contains in-frame clones alone and is incomplete. The sample includes 230,000 or so clones, 80% to 95% of them seen just once. Sequenced sample: PBMCs. The receptors were sampled from a girl aged 2-9 years in good health and CMV-seronegative.

V gene TRBV6-5 combines with J gene TRBJ2-1; D gene ambiguous. V lost 5 bases to trimming and J lost 2 bases, with 7 bases between them. This CDR3 contains 13 residues. Germline loops: CDR1 MNHEY, CDR2 SVGAGI. CDR3 nucleotide sequence: TGTGCCAGCAGTACGGTCACCTACAATGAGCAGTTCTTC. This codes for CASSTVTYNEQFF.

The chain couples TRBV7-3 to TRBJ2-3, with 12 bases lining up with TRBD2. Germline V gene sequence: CDR1 SGHTA, CDR2 FQGTGA. Trimming removed 5 bases from V and 6 bases from J; junction bases left unmatched: 6. The CDR3 has 15 amino acids. The CDR3 DNA follows: TGTGCCAGCAGCCCTAGCGGGGGGGCGGGGGATACGCAGTATTTT. Residues: CASSPSGGAGDTQYF.

The J gene is TRBJ2-5, the V gene TRBV20-1, with 7 positions matching TRBD2. The CDR3 is made up of 11 amino acids. Germline V lookup: CDR1 DFQATT, CDR2 SNEGSKA (reference sequence). V was clipped by 8 bases and J by 7 bases; unmatched bases: 7. The CDR3 DNA is TGCAGTATCGCTTGGGGGGGGACCCAGTACTTC. It codes for CSIAWGGTQYF.

The CDR3 DNA reads as TGTGCCAGCAGTTTATCGGCCAGGGGGGTTCCCGGGGAGCTGTTTTTT. This encodes CASSLSARGVPGELFF. V usage is TRBV27 and J usage is TRBJ2-2; a weak D match, TRBD1 (7 bases). V was shortened by 0 bases and J by 6 bases, with 14 bases between the two germline ends. The CDR3 is 16 residues long. Germline CDR1 and CDR2: MNHEY and SMNVEV (reference sequence).

The count of this clone is one. The chain recombines TRBV5-1 with TRBJ2-7; the D gene is possibly TRBD2 (6 bases). The CDR3 is made up of 15 amino acids. Trimming took 1 base from V and 3 from J, leaving 14 bases between them. Germline CDR1 and CDR2: SGHRS and YFSETQ. CDR3 sequence reads: CASSLFGGENYEQYF. CDR3 nucleotide sequence: TGCGCCAGCAGCTTGTTTGGAGGGGAAAACTACGAGCAGTACTTC.

This rearrangement joins TRBV18 to TRBJ2-1, with D unclear. There are 12 residues in the CDR3. CDR1 KGHSH and CDR2 LQKENI come from the germline V gene. Trimming cost V 2 bases and J 6 bases, with 5 bases left between them. CDR3 nucleotides: TGTGCCAGCTCACCATCGGGCAATGAGCAGTTCTTC. It codes for CASSPSGNEQFF.

The table lists this clone with a count of one. The chain carries TRBV5-4 and TRBJ2-5; 8 bases are a match to TRBD1. V shed 4 bases, J shed 3 bases, and the junction held 11 bases outside the gene matches. Germline V gene lookup returns CDR1 SGHNT and CDR2 YYREEE (reference sequence). CDR3 length equals 16 residues. DNA of the CDR3: TGTGCCAGCAGCACCTCAGGGGGCATGAGGGAAGAGACCCAGTACTTC. Translated, it gives CASSTSGGMREETQYF.

This chain joins TRBV18 and TRBJ1-4, with unresolved D. Germline V lookup: CDR1 KGHSH, CDR2 LQKENI. The CDR3 spans 13 residues. The V gene lost 0 bases and the J gene lost 11 bases, with 10 bases spanning the gap. CDR3 sequence reads: CASSPPSGSKLFF. In DNA, the CDR3 is TGTGCCAGCTCACCACCGTCCGGTTCCAAACTGTTTTTT.

The rearrangement uses TRBV13 and TRBJ2-7, with TRBD1 identical over 10 bases. The CDR3 length is 15 residues. V shed 5 bases and J 5 bases; nucleotides not matched to a gene: 9. Germline loops: CDR1 PRHDT, CDR2 FYEKMQ (reference sequence). DNA of the CDR3: TGTGCCAGCAGCATCCGCGGGACAGGGGACGACGAGCAGTACTTC. Translating gives CASSIRGTGDDEQYF.

The rearrangement links TRBV9 to TRBJ1-6; TRBD1 matches at 9 bases. The V gene end was trimmed by 1 base and the J gene end by 10 bases; junction bases not matched to a gene: 6. This CDR3 contains 15 residues. Germline lookup yields CDR1 SGDLS and CDR2 YYNGEE. CDR3 protein: CASSVSWDRDSPLHF. Written as DNA, the CDR3 is TGTGCCAGCAGCGTATCCTGGGACAGGGACTCACCCCTCCACTTT.

The gene calls are TRBV18 and TRBJ2-2; 9 positions agree with TRBD1. CDR1 is KGHSH and CDR2 is LQKENI in the germline V gene. Trimming removed 4 bases from V and 4 bases from J; junction bases left unmatched: 7. The CDR3 has 16 amino acids. This CDR3 reads CASSLGQGKSTGELFF. The CDR3 DNA sequence: TGTGCCAGCTCACTAGGACAGGGGAAAAGCACCGGGGAGCTGTTTTTT. The full variable domain, in which reference TRBV18 and TRBJ2-2 provide the parts outside the CDR3, is NAGVMQNPRHLVRRRGQEARLRCSPMKGHSHVYWYRQLPEEGLKFMVYLQKENIIDESGMPKERFSAEFPKEGPSILRIQQVVRGDSAAYFCASSLGQGKSTGELFFGEGSRLTVL.

This sequence joins TRBV7-3 and TRBJ2-5; 8 nucleotides agree with TRBD1. This CDR3 is 15 amino acids long. Germline CDR1 SGHTA, CDR2 FQGTGA. V gave up 5 bases and J gave up 5 bases; unmatched junction bases: 10. CDR3 region: CASSRGQGVSETQYF. The CDR3 coding sequence is TGTGCCAGCAGCCGAGGACAGGGCGTTTCGGAGACCCAGTACTTC. Supplemented by reference TRBV7-3 and TRBJ2-5, the full variable domain reads GAGVSQTPSNKVTEKGKYVELRCDPISGHTALYWYRQSLGQGPEFLIYFQGTGAADDSGLPNDRFFAVRPEGSVSTLKIQRTERGDSAVYLCASSRGQGVSETQYFGPGTRLLVL.

The chain carries TRBV5-1 and TRBJ2-1; perhaps TRBD2 as D (6 bases). The CDR3 length is 15 residues. Germline CDR1 is SGHRS and CDR2 is YFSETQ. V lost 0 bases and J 4 bases, leaving 11 bases between the germline ends. CDR3 DNA: TGCGCCAGCAGCTTGGGGCTAGCGCCGTACAATGAGCAGTTCTTC. This codes for CASSLGLAPYNEQFF.

The genes are TRBV7-9 and TRBJ1-1; 8 positions agree with TRBD1. CDR1 and CDR2 (germline): SEHNR, FQNEAQ (reference sequence). The CDR3 covers 15 residues. After removal of 3 bases from V and 7 bases from J, the junction contained 10 bases not matched to a gene. The CDR3 sequence: CASSFSADRAFEAFF. Here the CDR3 DNA reads TGTGCCAGCAGCTTTTCCGCGGACAGGGCCTTTGAAGCTTTCTTT.